The clone carrying this TCR beta chain has at least ten counts. Via MiXCR, TCRdb re-called the RT-PCR reads, giving one row per CDR3 protein. Of fewer than 800,000 distinct CDR3 sequences in the sample, around 14% were seen once. This CDR3 spans 14 amino acids. Unmatched junction bases numbered 5, after V lost 3 bases and J lost 7 bases. Germline V lookup: CDR1 SGHRS, CDR2 YFSETQ. The sequence was obtained from a female donor in good health, serving as a healthy control. The rearrangement uses TRBV5-1 and TRBJ2-2, with TRBD2 matching 8 bases. Sequencing used memory CD4+ T cells from blood. The CDR3 sequence is CASSSQRESGELFF. The DNA of the CDR3 is TGCGCCAGCAGCTCCCAGCGGGAGAGCGGGGAGCTGTTTTTT.